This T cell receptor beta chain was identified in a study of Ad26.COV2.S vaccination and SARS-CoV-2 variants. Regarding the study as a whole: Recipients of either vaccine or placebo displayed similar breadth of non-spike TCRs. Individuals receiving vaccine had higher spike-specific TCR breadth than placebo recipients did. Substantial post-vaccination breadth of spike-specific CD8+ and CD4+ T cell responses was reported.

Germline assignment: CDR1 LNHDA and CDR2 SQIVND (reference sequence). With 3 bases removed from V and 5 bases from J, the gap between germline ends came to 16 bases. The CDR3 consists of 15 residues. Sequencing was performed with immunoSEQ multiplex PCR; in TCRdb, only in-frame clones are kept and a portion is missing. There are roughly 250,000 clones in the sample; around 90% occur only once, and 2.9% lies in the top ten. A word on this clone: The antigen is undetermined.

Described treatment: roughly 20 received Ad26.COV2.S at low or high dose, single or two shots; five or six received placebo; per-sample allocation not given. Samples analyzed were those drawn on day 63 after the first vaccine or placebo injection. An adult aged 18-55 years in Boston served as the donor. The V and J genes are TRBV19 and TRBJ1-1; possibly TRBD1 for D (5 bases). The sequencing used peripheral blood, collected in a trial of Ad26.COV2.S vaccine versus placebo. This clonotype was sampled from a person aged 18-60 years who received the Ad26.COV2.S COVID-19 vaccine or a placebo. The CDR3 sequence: CASSIGARRRTEAFF. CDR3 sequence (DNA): TGTGCCAGTAGTATCGGGGCCAGGCGAAGGACTGAAGCTTTCTTT.